Each of the 2 T cell receptor beta chains below was sequenced from the same sample in a study of blood T cell repertoires in COVID-19 (dated by TCRdb to about 2020). Library preparation was by the immunoSEQ multiplex PCR assay. In its TCRdb copy, this immuneACCESS table keeps in-frame sequences only and misses some clones. Where compared with another copy, unresolved V genes explain less than half of these, and the others have no known cause. The sample profile shows hundreds of thousands of clones; 83% of them were found once. Approximately 2.6% of the sample rests with the top ten. Sample: peripheral blood. These TCRs come from a woman in her 70s with active or convalescent COVID-19.

This clone was observed a single time. The chain uses TRBV5-1 and TRBJ2-5, with TRBD1 matching 7 bases. The CDR3 contains 14 residues. Germline CDR1 SGHRS, CDR2 YFSETQ. Losses at the gene ends were 2 bases for V and 1 base for J; bases not matched to a gene: 2. The CDR3: CASSLQGPQETQYF. CDR3 DNA: TGCGCCAGCAGCTTACAGGGGCCCCAAGAGACCCAGTACTTC.

The rearrangement links TRBV4-1 to TRBJ2-1, with TRBD2 matching over 9 bases. The CDR3 has 17 residues. V gave up 1 base and J gave up 8 bases; unmatched junction bases: 12. The germline gives CDR1 MGHRA, CDR2 YSYEKL. CDR3 residues: CASSQVYAGGSSDEQFF. In DNA form, the CDR3 reads TGCGCCAGCAGCCAAGTCTACGCGGGGGGGTCCTCGGATGAGCAGTTCTTC.